What follows describes a single T cell receptor (beta chain). The antigen is unknown. These data come from a study of cytomegalovirus exposure and HLA in healthy donors. Primers: 60 Vbeta forward and 13 Jbeta reverse. In the source study's methods: About 11 million of 65 million to 95 million unique TCR beta chains were shared, per a later count. The repertoire was sequenced with immunoSEQ multiplex PCR; TCRdb's copy has only in-frame clones and lacks some. V, J and clone size were drawn from that table, and D and trimming were deduced from the DNA. The sample lists around 180,000 clones; around 82% were seen once. Overall study results and limits: Presence/absence analyses supposed approximately even sequencing depth among donors.

Germline V gene sequence: CDR1 LNHDA, CDR2 SQIVND (reference sequence). V trimming: 8 bases; J trimming: 3 bases; junction bases outside the gene matches: 4. This CDR3 spans 13 amino acids. This chain connects TRBV19 to TRBJ2-3; 8 bases fit TRBD2. This TCR was recovered from a man between 35 and 55 years old in good health and CMV-seronegative. The sample taken for sequencing was PBMCs. DNA of the CDR3: TGTGCCAGTCGGGGACTAGAGACAGATACGCAGTATTTT. Amino acids: CASRGLETDTQYF.